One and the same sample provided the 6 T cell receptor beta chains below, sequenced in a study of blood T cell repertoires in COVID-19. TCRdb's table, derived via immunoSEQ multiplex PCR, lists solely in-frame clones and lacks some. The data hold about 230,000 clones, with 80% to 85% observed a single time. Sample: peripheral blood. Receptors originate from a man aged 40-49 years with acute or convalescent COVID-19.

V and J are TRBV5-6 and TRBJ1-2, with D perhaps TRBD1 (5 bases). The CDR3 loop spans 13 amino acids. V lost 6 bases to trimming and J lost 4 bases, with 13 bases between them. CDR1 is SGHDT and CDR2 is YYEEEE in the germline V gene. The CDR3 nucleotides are TGTGCCAGCACTTCCCCAGGGCCCTATGGCTACACCTTC. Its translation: CASTSPGPYGYTF.

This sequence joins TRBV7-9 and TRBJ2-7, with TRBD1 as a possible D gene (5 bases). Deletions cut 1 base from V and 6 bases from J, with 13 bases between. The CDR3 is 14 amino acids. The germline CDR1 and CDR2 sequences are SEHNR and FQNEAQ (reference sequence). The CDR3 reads CASSLGGSRSEQYF. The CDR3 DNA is TGTGCCAGCAGCTTAGGGGGCAGTCGCAGCGAGCAGTACTTC.

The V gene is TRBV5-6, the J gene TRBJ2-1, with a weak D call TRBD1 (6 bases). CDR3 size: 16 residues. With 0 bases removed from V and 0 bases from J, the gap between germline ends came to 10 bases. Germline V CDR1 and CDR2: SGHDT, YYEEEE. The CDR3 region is CASSLDVGGSYNEQFF. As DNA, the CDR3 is TGTGCCAGCAGCTTGGATGTAGGGGGCTCCTACAATGAGCAGTTCTTC. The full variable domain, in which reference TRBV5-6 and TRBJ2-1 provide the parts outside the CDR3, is DAGVTQSPTHLIKTRGQQVTLRCSPKSGHDTVSWYQQALGQGPQFIFQYYEEEERQRGNFPDRFSGHQFPNYSSELNVNALLLGDSALYLCASSLDVGGSYNEQFFGPGTRLTVL.

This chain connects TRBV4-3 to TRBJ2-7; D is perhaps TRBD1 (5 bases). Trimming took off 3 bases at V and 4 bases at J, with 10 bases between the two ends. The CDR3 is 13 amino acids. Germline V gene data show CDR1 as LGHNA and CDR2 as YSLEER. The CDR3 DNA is TGCGCCAGCAGCCAGACAGTGGGGTACGAGCAGTACTTC. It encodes CASSQTVGYEQYF.

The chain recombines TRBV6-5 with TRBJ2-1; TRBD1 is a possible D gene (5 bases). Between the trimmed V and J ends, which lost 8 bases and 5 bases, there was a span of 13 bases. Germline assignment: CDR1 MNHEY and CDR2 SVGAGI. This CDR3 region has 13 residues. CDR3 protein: CASHRGYDNEQFF. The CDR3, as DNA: TGTGCCAGCCATAGGGGATATGACAATGAGCAGTTCTTC.

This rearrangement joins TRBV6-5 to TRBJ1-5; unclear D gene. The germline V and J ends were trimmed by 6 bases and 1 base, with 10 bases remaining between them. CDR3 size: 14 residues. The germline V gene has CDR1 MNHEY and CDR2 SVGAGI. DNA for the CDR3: TGTGCCAGCAGGAGCGGACGGAGCAATCAGCCCCAGCATTTT. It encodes CASRSGRSNQPQHF.